This record looks at one T cell receptor beta chain sequence and its context. Its cognate antigen is unknown. Sequencing was performed with immunoSEQ multiplex PCR; in TCRdb, only in-frame clones are kept and a portion is missing. The sample contains more than 150,000 clones, around nine tenths of which appear only once. The sample comes from a study of T cell responses to AZD1222 COVID-19 vaccine. Study-wide background: Pooling of second doses given at about 4 or about 12 weeks was done.

Study-wide results and limits: Only a handful of individuals given AZD1222 were seropositive at baseline. Females outnumbered males among donors, who were mostly white British; clonal diversity was possibly underestimated.

The ends were cut back, 3 bases at V and 0 bases at J, with 8 bases in the middle. The CDR3 contains 14 residues. Germline V gene data show CDR1 as LNHDA and CDR2 as SQIVND (reference sequence). The sample in question was peripheral blood, obtained on day 0 of AZD1222 vaccination. The chain joins TRBV19 to TRBJ2-5; no reliable D call. The receptor comes from an adult in good health. CDR3 coding DNA: TGTGCCAGTAGTATGGACGTCTACCAAGAGACCCAGTACTTC. It specifies CASSMDVYQETQYF. The full variable domain, rest sourced from reference TRBV19 and TRBJ2-5, is DGGITQSPKYLFRKEGQNVTLSCEQNLNHDAMYWYRQDPGQGLRLIYYSQIVNDFQKGDIAEGYSVSREKKESFPLTVTSAQKNPTAFYLCASSMDVYQETQYFGPGTRLLVL.